A selection of T cell receptor beta chains follows, all from one sample in a study of CD8+ T cells in alopecia areata. Using immunoSEQ multiplex PCR, the repertoire was profiled, and TCRdb retains in-frame clones only, with some absent. The data show around 100,000 clones, just over 85% seen once. Here the sequenced sample was CD8+ T cells sorted from blood, taken at approximately week 30, from a patient treated with tofacitinib. The origin of the receptors is a human donor with alopecia areata. CDR3s include the opening cysteine and the closing phenylalanine or tryptophan. The D gene is left open where the match is weak. Part of the rows lack a size; the others show once, few, many or a class for expanded clones.

TRBJ2-1	.	TRBV4-1	TRBD2	CASSLTTSGEYEQFF	TGCGCCAGCAGCCTTACGACTAGCGGGGAATATGAGCAGTTCTTC
TRBJ2-1	.	TRBV9	.	CASSGRRGSSEQFF	TGTGCCAGCAGCGGACGACGGGGTTCGAGTGAGCAGTTCTTC
TRBJ2-5	few	TRBV7-8	.	CASSDGLQETQYF	TGTGCCAGCAGCGATGGACTACAAGAGACCCAGTACTTC
TRBJ2-5	.	TRBV7-6	.	CASSTLGGQETQYF	TGTGCCAGCAGCACCCTGGGGGGCCAAGAGACCCAGTACTTC
TRBJ2-7	.	TRBV6-5	.	CASSYKSEHYEQYF	TGTGCCAGCAGTTACAAGTCAGAGCACTACGAGCAGTACTTC
TRBJ2-1	.	TRBV4-1	.	CASSTPGIHNEQFF	TGCGCCAGCAGCACCCCAGGGATACACAATGAGCAGTTCTTC
TRBJ2-7	.	TRBV2	TRBD1	CASTGGQFYEQYF	TGTGCCTCGACAGGGGGACAGTTTTACGAGCAGTACTTC
TRBJ2-7	.	TRBV27	TRBD2	CASSITSDYYYEQYF	TGTGCCAGCAGTATAACTAGCGACTACTACTACGAGCAGTACTTC
TRBJ2-7	few	TRBV29-1	.	CSVLGLVSEQYF	TGCAGCGTCCTGGGACTGGTAAGCGAGCAGTACTTC
TRBJ1-3	.	TRBV15	.	CATSRDVAGVAGNTIYF	TGTGCCACCAGCAGAGATGTGGCGGGGGTTGCTGGAAACACCATATATTTT
TRBJ2-3	.	TRBV5-6	.	CASSLGAATDTQYF	TGTGCCAGCAGCTTGGGAGCAGCCACAGATACGCAGTATTTT
TRBJ2-1	.	TRBV4-1	TRBD2	CASSQLSGGPSNEQFF	TGCGCCAGCAGCCAACTCTCGGGAGGGCCGAGCAATGAGCAGTTCTTC
TRBJ1-1	few	TRBV7-2	.	CASSAGHRAFF	TGTGCCAGCAGCGCGGGACATAGGGCTTTCTTT
TRBJ2-1	.	TRBV6-5	.	CASTDGGNEQFF	TGTGCCAGCACCGATGGGGGGAATGAGCAGTTCTTC
TRBJ2-1	.	TRBV25-1	TRBD2	CASGGLAGGNNEQFF	TGTGCCAGCGGGGGACTAGCGGGGGGAAACAATGAGCAGTTCTTC
TRBJ2-1	.	TRBV25-1	TRBD2	CASSEAGGPYNEQFF	TGTGCCAGCAGTGAAGCGGGAGGCCCTTACAATGAGCAGTTCTTC